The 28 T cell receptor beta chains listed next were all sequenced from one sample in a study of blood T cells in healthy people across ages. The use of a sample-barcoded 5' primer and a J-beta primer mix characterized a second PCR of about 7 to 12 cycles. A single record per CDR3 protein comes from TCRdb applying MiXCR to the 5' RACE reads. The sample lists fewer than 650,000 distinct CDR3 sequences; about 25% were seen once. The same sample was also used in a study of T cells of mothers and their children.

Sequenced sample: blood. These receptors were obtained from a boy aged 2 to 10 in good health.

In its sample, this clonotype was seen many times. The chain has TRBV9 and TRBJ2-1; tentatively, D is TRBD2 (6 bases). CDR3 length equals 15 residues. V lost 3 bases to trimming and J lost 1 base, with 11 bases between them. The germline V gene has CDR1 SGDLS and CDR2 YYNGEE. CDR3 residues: CASSGDWGSYNEQFF. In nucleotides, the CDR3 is TGTGCCAGCAGCGGGGACTGGGGTTCCTACAATGAGCAGTTCTTC.

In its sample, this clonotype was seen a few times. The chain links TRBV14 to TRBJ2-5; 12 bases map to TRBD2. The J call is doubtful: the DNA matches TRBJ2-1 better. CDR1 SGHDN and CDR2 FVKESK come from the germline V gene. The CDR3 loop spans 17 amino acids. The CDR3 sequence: CASSHQRLAGVSNEQFF. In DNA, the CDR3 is TGTGCCAGCAGCCACCAACGACTAGCGGGAGTGAGCAATGAGCAGTTCTTC.

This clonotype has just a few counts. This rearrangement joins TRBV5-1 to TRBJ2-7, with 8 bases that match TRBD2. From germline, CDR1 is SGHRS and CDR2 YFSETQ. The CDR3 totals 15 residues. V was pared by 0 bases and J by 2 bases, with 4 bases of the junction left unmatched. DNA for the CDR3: TGCGCCAGCAGCTTGGCCTCGGGGGGGCCCTACGAGCAGTACTTC. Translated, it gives CASSLASGGPYEQYF.

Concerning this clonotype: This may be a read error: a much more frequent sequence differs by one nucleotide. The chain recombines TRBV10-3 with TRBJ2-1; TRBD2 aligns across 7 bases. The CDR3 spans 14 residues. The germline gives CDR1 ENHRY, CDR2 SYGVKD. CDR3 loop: CAISGDGTINVQFF. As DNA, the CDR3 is TGTGCCATCAGTGGAGACGGGACTATCAATGTGCAGTTCTTC.

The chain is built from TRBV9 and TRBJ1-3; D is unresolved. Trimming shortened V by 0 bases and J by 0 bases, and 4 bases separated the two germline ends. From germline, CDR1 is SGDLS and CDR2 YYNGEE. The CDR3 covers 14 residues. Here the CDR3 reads CASSVDNSGNTIYF. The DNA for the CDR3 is TGTGCCAGCAGCGTAGATAACTCTGGAAACACCATATATTTT.

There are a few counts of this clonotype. In DNA form, the CDR3 reads TGTGCCAGCAGCCCAAGACGTGGACGCAGCGTGGGTAGCTACGAGCAGTACTTC. It is translated as CASSPRRGRSVGSYEQYF. This chain links TRBV3-1 with TRBJ2-7; D is ambiguous. CDR1 and CDR2 from the germline V gene are LGHDT and YNNKEL (reference sequence). V lost 4 bases to trimming and J lost 3 bases, with 25 bases between them. This CDR3 comprises 18 residues.

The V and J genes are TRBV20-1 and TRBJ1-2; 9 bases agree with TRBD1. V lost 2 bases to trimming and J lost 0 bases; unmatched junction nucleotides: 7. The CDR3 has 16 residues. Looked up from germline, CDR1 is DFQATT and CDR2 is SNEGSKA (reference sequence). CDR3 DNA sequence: TGCAGTGCTAGATTACGACAGGGGGGAGCTAACTATGGCTACACCTTC. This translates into CSARLRQGGANYGYTF.

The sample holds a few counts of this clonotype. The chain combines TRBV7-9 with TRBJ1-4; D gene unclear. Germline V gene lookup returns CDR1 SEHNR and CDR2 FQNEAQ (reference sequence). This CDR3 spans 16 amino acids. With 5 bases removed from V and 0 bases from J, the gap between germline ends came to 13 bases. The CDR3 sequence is CASSPRTDATNEKLFF. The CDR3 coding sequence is TGTGCCAGCAGCCCGCGGACGGACGCAACTAATGAAAAACTGTTTTTT.

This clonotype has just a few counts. Here the CDR3 DNA reads TGCAGTGCTACCTTTTCAAGCGCTCGACAGGACCCCTACGAGCAGTACTTC. This codes for CSATFSSARQDPYEQYF. This chain links TRBV20-1 with TRBJ2-7; the D gene is possibly TRBD1 (6 bases). The germline V and J ends were trimmed by 4 bases and 2 bases, with 24 bases remaining between them. This CDR3 is built from 17 residues. From germline, CDR1 is DFQATT and CDR2 SNEGSKA (reference sequence).

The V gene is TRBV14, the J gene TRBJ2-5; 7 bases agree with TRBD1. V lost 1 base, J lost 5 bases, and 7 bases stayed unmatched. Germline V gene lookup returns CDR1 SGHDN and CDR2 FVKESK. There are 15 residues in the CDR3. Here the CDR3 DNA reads TGTGCCAGCAGCCAAGTCGACAGGGAAGGGGAGACCCAGTACTTC. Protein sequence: CASSQVDREGETQYF.

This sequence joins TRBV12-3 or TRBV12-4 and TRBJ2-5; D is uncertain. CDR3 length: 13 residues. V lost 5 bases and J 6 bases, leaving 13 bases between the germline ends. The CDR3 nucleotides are TGTGCCAGCAGTCCAACGCAGCGACAGACCCAGTACTTC. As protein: CASSPTQRQTQYF.

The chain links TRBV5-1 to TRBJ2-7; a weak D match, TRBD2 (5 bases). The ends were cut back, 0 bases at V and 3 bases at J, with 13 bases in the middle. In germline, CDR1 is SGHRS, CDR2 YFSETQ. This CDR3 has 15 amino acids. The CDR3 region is CASSLVGEGHYEQYF. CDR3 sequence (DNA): TGCGCCAGCAGCTTGGTTGGCGAGGGCCACTACGAGCAGTACTTC.

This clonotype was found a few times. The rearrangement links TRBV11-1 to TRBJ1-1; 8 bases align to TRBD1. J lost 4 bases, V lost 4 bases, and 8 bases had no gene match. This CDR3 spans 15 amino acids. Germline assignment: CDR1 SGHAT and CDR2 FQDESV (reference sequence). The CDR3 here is CASSSGQGRGTEAFF. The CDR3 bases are TGTGCCAGCAGCTCAGGACAGGGCAGAGGCACTGAAGCTTTCTTT.

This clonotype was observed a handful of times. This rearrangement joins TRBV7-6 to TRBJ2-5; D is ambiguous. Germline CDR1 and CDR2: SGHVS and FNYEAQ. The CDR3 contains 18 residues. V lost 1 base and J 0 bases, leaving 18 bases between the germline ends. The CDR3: CASSLVSYRTTYQETQYF. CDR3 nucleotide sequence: TGTGCCAGCAGCTTAGTTAGTTACAGAACTACTTACCAAGAGACCCAGTACTTC.

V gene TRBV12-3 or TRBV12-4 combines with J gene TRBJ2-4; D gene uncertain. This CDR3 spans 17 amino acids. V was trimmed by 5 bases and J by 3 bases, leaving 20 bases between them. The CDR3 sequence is CASSQTPDRSIKNIQYF. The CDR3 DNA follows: TGTGCCAGCAGTCAGACTCCGGACCGCTCAATCAAAAACATTCAGTACTTC.

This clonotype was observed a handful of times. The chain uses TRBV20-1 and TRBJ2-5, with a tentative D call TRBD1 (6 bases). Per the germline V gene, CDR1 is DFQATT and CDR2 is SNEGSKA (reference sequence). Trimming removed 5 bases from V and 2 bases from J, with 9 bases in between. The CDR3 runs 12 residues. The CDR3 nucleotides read TGCAGTGCTCCGACAGGACAAGAGACCCAGTACTTC. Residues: CSAPTGQETQYF.

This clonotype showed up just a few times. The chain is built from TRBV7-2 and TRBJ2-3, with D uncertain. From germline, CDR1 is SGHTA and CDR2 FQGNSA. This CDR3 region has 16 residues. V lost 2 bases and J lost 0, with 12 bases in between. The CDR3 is CASSLLSMTSTDTQYF. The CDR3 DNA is TGTGCCAGCAGCTTACTATCCATGACTAGCACAGATACGCAGTATTTT.

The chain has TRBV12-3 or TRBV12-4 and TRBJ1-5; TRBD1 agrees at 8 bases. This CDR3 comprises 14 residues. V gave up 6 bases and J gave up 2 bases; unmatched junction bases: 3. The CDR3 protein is CASRQGVRNQPQHF. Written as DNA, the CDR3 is TGTGCCAGCAGACAGGGGGTCCGCAATCAGCCCCAGCATTTT.

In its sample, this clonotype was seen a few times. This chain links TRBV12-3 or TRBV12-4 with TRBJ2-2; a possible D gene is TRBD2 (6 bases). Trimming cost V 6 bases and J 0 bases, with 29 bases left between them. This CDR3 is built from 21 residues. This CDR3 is CASRGTPSHFLTGANTGELFF. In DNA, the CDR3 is TGTGCCAGCAGGGGTACCCCCAGTCATTTTTTAACGGGAGCGAACACCGGGGAGCTGTTTTTT.

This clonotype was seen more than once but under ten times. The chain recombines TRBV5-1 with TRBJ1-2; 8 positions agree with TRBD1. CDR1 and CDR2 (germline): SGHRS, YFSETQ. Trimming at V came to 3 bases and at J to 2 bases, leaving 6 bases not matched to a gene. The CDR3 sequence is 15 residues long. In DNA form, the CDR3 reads TGCGCCAGCAGCTGGGGGGACAGGAGAAACTATGGCTACACCTTC. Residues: CASSWGDRRNYGYTF. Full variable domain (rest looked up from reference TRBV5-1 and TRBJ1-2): KAGVTQTPRYLIKTRGQQVTLSCSPISGHRSVSWYQQTPGQGLQFLFEYFSETQRNKGNFPGRFSGRQFSNSRSEMNVSTLELGDSALYLCASSWGDRRNYGYTFGSGTRLTVV.

CDR3 sequence reads: CASSPRAPGAQDGYTF. The CDR3 region has the DNA TGTGCCAGCAGCCCCCGAGCACCGGGGGCGCAGGATGGCTACACCTTC. The V gene is TRBV14, the J gene TRBJ1-2, with a possible D match to TRBD1 (6 bases). Trimming left V 4 bases short and J 6 bases short, with 21 bases between. This CDR3 is built from 16 residues. In germline, CDR1 is SGHDN, CDR2 FVKESK.

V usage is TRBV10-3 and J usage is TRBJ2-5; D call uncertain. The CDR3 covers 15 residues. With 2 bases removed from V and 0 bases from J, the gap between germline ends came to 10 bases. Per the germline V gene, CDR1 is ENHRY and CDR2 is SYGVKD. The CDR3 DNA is TGTGCCATCAGTGAGATGCAGGCGAACCAAGAGACCCAGTACTTC. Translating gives CAISEMQANQETQYF.

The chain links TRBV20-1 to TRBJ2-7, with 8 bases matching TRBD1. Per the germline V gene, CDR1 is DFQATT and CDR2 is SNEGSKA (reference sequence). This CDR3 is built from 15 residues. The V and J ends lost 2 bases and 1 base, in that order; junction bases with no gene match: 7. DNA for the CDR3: TGCAGTGCTAGACCCTTACAGGGGGTGTCCTACGAGCAGTACTTC. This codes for CSARPLQGVSYEQYF.

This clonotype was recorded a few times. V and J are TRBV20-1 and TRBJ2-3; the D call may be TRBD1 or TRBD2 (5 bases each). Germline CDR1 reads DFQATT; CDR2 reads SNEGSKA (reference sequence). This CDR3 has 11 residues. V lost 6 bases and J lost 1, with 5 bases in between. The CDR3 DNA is TGCAGTGCGGGGGGCACAGATACGCAGTATTTT. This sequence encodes CSAGGTDTQYF.

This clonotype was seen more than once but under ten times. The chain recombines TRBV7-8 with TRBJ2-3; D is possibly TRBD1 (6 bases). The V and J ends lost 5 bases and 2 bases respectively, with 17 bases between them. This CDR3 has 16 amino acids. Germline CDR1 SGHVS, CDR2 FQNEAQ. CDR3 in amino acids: CASSQEGWGLTDTQYF. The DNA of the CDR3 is TGTGCCAGCAGCCAGGAAGGGTGGGGGCTCACAGATACGCAGTATTTT.

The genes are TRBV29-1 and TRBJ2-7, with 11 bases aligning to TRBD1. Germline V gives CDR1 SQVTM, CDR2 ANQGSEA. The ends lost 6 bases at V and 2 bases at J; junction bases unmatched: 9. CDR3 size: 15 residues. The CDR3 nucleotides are TGCAGCGTCGGGAGGGGACAGGGGGGTACCTACGAGCAGTACTTC. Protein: CSVGRGQGGTYEQYF.

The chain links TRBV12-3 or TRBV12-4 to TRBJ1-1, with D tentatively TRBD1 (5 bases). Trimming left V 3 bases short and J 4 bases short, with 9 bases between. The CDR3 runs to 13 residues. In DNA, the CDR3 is TGTGCCAGCAGTTTGTCGGGGACCACTGAAGCTTTCTTT. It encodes CASSLSGTTEAFF.

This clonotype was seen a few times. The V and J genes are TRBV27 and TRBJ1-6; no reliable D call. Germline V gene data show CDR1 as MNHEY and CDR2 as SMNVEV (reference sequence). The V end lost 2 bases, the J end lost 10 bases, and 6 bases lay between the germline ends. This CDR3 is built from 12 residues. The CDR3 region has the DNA TGTGCCAGCAGTTTAGGGAGCTCACCCCTCCACTTT. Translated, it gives CASSLGSSPLHF.